The present entry profiles one T cell receptor beta chain with its context. The antigen is unknown. The J segment lost 4 bases and the V segment lost 0 bases, leaving 13 bases of the junction unmatched. CDR3 size: 18 residues. CDR1 is ENHRY and CDR2 is SYGVKD in the germline V gene. The entry originates in a study of vaccination effects on CD4 cells after COVID-19. CD4+ T cells specific for antigen were expanded with viral peptide pools by the ViraFEST assay before sequencing. After roughly ten days in culture, the CD4+ T cells were isolated. None of these healthy vaccinees had been infected with SARS-CoV-2 before vaccination. Two million PBMC per well received 9 to 10 IU/ml IL-2 and roughly 10 ug/ml peptides in culture. It was on days 3 and 7 that half the medium was replaced with IL-2 medium. This table comes from immunoSEQ multiplex PCR, and its TCRdb copy is limited to in-frame clones, with some not included. The sample lists about 27,000 clones; roughly 73% were seen once.

Study-level findings and limits: Sampling in the study covered few convalescent patients and included no early post-infection timepoints. Clones induced by infection and by vaccine showed marked clonal contraction late after vaccination.

The sample in question was CD4+ T cells from PBMCs cultured with HCoV-NL63 spike peptides, obtained before COVID-19 vaccination. V is TRBV10-3 and J is TRBJ1-1, with TRBD1 identical over 8 bases. The receptor comes from a human donor who received a COVID-19 vaccine. The CDR3 nucleotides read TGTGCCATCAGTGAGTCGTGGACAGGGTGGGGTGAAGGCACTGAAGCTTTCTTT. As protein: CAISESWTGWGEGTEAFF.